The T cell receptor beta chain under discussion was sequenced for a study of shared clonotypes between healthy human individuals. CDR1 and CDR2 from the germline V gene are SQVTM and ANQGSEA. Trimming removed 4 bases at V and 1 base at J, with 8 bases between. The CDR3 length is 13 residues. For sorted subsets, 150 to 200 ng DNA per replicate equaled approximately 30,000 T cell genomes. Only in-frame clones appear in the TCRdb table, and some are missing; sequencing was by immunoSEQ multiplex PCR. The data contain 780,000 or so clones, around 70% of them singletons. Study results and caveats: In general, naive subsets displayed greater estimated richness than memory subsets did.

In its sample, this clone was seen many times. Its matching antigen is unknown. Sequencing was done on a sample of memory CD4+ T cells sorted from blood. The subset is: CD45RA-negative fraction. The TCR was taken from a woman aged 25-40 years in good health. The chain combines TRBV29-1 with TRBJ2-4; D remains unclear. CDR3 amino acids: CSVVPQAKNIQYF. CDR3 nucleotide sequence: TGCAGCGTTGTACCTCAGGCCAAAAACATTCAGTACTTC.